This record covers a single TCR beta chain. Its antigen remains unidentified. This record belongs to a study of cytotoxic CD8 clonotypes in ibrutinib-treated CLL. The overall study: Among patients, 24 responded partially and 2 completely; around 14 then stayed remitted and some twelve progressed after median roughly 68 months.

Points from the study as a whole: Exceeding age-matched healthy donors, baseline clonality also tracked the counts of circulating CD8+ T cells.

TCRdb's copy holds only in-frame clones and misses some; the assay was immunoSEQ multiplex PCR. The sample carries over 120,000 clones, about four fifths recorded once. Library input was around 2 micrograms of DNA from cryopreserved PBMCs. Trimming pared 1 base from V and 1 base from J, leaving 10 bases between. The germline gives CDR1 SGHVS, CDR2 FQNEAQ. The CDR3 extends over 15 amino acids. The clonotype originates from a human donor with chronic lymphocytic leukemia. This material consisted of PBMCs, taken after 12 months of ibrutinib treatment. V usage is TRBV7-8 and J usage is TRBJ1-1; D unresolved. CDR3 in DNA: TGTGCCAGCAGCTTAGTTGCCCAGACGAACACTGAAGCTTTCTTT. Its translation: CASSLVAQTNTEAFF.